These 5 T cell receptor beta chains were all obtained from the same sample, sequenced in a study of T cell clonality in common variable immunodeficiency. Method: immunoSEQ multiplex PCR; TCRdb's copy keeps in-frame clones and lacks some. Listed for the sample are 25,000 to 30,000 clones, none seen a single time. No antigen has been identified for these receptors. Broader study findings: Reportedly, TCR beta sequences from common variable immunodeficiency showed fewer deletions and N-nucleotide insertions.

Material for sequencing was peripheral blood mononuclear cells. The origin of the receptors is a human donor with common variable immunodeficiency.

Details on this clone: The CDR3 extends 3 residues past the end of the read, so its final part is completed from the germline J gene. The chain carries TRBV6-2 or TRBV6-3 and TRBJ2-3; D is uncertain. The germline CDR1 and CDR2 sequences are MNHEY and SVGEGT. The CDR3 sequence is 14 residues long. V was clipped by 3 bases and J by 5 bases, with 12 bases between them. The DNA read from the CDR3 is TGTGCCAGCAGTTATATATCTAAGAGAGATACG. Its protein is CASSYISKRDT. The CDR3, in full, reads CASSYISKRDTQYF.

In the case of this clone: The CDR3 goes on 3 residues after the read ends, and that part is filled in from the germline J gene. This chain joins TRBV7-3 and TRBJ2-1; D assignment may be TRBD1 or TRBD2 (5 bases each). The CDR3 has 15 residues. V dropped 5 bases and J dropped 2 bases, with 13 bases sitting between them. Germline V gene data show CDR1 as SGHTA and CDR2 as FQGTGA. The CDR3 protein is CASSQRGEPYNEQFF. The part of the CDR3 DNA that was read is TGTGCCAGCAGCCAGAGGGGCGAACCCTACAATGAG.

A few counts support this clone. The CDR3 here is CASSPGGIGYTF. The DNA read from the CDR3 is TGTGCCAGCAGCCCTGGGGGGATTGGC. The V call is TRBV7-9, the J call TRBJ1-2; the D gene is possibly TRBD1 (5 bases). Read coverage stops 3 residues before the CDR3 terminus; the germline J gene supplies the remainder. The CDR3 has 12 amino acids. Germline loops: CDR1 SEHNR, CDR2 FQNEAQ (reference sequence). The germline V and J ends were trimmed by 5 bases and 7 bases, with 11 bases remaining between them.

This clone was seen ten or more times. The observed sequence ends 3 residues before the CDR3 terminus, with the missing tail filled in from the germline J gene. The rearrangement joins TRBV19 to TRBJ2-5; 9 nucleotides align to TRBD2. CDR3 length: 15 amino acids. Germline values: CDR1 LNHDA, CDR2 SQIVND (reference sequence). Losses at the gene ends were 5 bases for V and 5 bases for J; bases not matched to a gene: 9. CDR3 loop: CASSESLAGYETQYF. CDR3 bases read: TGTGCCAGTAGTGAGAGTCTAGCGGGGTACGAGACC.

Turning to this clone: The sequenced fragment ends 3 residues before the CDR3 boundary, so the rest is inferred from the germline J gene. The chain is built from TRBV19 and TRBJ1-1; 8 bases fit TRBD1. The CDR3 spans 17 residues. V shed 0 bases, J shed 6 bases, and the junction held 12 bases outside the gene matches. Per the germline V gene, CDR1 is LNHDA and CDR2 is SQIVND (reference sequence). The CDR3 region is CASSIDPQGASRAEAFF. The DNA read from the CDR3 is TGTGCCAGTAGTATAGATCCGCAGGGGGCTTCCAGAGCTGAA.